This T cell receptor (beta chain) was found in a study of cytomegalovirus exposure and HLA in healthy donors (dated by TCRdb to 2017 to 2019). Broadly, across the study: In an earlier analysis of some 550 of the donors, about 270 Gb of sequence data and 95 million to 130 million unique TCR beta sequences from roughly 180 million T cells were reported. About 320 gigabases of sequencing data and roughly 90 million unique TCR sequences were included in an early release covering around 600 HLA-typed donors. Among the approximately 430 genotyped donors, approximately 81% belonged to the genetic ancestry cluster associated with self-reported Caucasian donors. The study aimed to test whether cataloging public T cell receptors could reveal signatures of past pathogen exposure. The T cell repertoires of some 700 subjects were profiled by immunosequencing and related to cytomegalovirus serostatus. In addition to the first cohort of around 670 subjects, a separate validation cohort of some 120 different subjects was used. To predict cytomegalovirus infection status, the study combined high-throughput TCR immunosequencing, statistical association of individual TCRs with disease status, and machine learning. A later analysis re-analyzed previously published TCR beta repertoires from several hundred donors and added high-resolution HLA genotyping to study TCR occurrence patterns. Rather than using new phenotypic data, the later analysis identified candidate immune exposures from TCR beta sequences and from how often those sequences occurred across donors. In an earlier analysis of 550 to 700 of the donors, high-throughput TCR beta sequencing was used to judge whether each TCR beta V gene segment behaved as functional or pseudogenic. Donor age, sex, ethnicity and CMV serostatus were compiled together with the repertoire data. In a later genetic analysis, genome-wide SNP genotypes for about three fifths of the roughly 670 donors were used, and that subset was treated as a discovery cohort. Every repertoire in the discovery cohort had been generated on one and the same sequencing platform. HLA typing covered class I and class II loci at four-digit resolution. Typing coverage differed by locus: A, B, C, DRB1 and DQB1 were typed in roughly 620-630 donors, DQA1 in roughly 510, DPA1 in approximately 600, and DPB1 in just under 490. Because of strong linkage in the cohort, roughly five DR-DQ haplotypes were treated as single units for association and clustering. Among some 410 genotyped donors of the cohort, an average of approximately 220,000 unique TCR beta nucleotide sequences was sequenced per donor, of which about 18% were non-productive.

A remark on this clone: This receptor's antigen is unknown. No much larger clonotype is one base removed from it; base qualities were not supplied.

Library prep was done by the immunoSEQ multiplex PCR assay. For the multiplex PCR, a mixture combining 60 forward primers for TCR Vbeta segments and 13 reverse primers for TCR Jbeta segments was used. Amplification of the CDR3 region of rearranged TCR beta genes was performed with a multiplex PCR assay on genomic DNA. The amplified TCR beta libraries were sequenced on the Illumina HiSeq System as 87-base-pair reads. The study's own analysis went as follows. A later analysis tallied some 79 million unique TCR beta chains across the 550 to 850 repertoires, and about 12 million of those chains were shared by two or more donors. Raw reads were error-corrected and collapsed into unique sequences by a nearest-neighbor algorithm in which closely related sequences were merged to remove PCR and sequencing errors. Alignment of CDR3 sequences to IMGT reference sequences was used to assign V, D and J gene segments. For a sequence to be retained, a match of at least six nucleotides was required to both a V gene segment and a J gene segment. Rearrangements were classified as productive when the CDR3 lacked stop codons and remained in frame with V and J, and all other rearrangements were classified as non-productive. CDR3 was defined according to IMGT convention as the region running from the second conserved V-encoded cysteine to the conserved J-encoded phenylalanine. Sequences without an unambiguous match to a single V gene segment were excluded from the earlier analysis of about 630 of the donors. An earlier analysis of approximately 590 of the donors called V segments functional above 56.7% productive rearrangements and segregating when the between-donor standard deviation exceeded 5%. A statistical classification framework was built for diagnosing cytomegalovirus status from the catalog of TCR beta chain sequences. A later analysis assigned V and J genes by comparing TCR nucleotide sequences with IMGT/GENE-DB human TR gene sequences. In a later analysis, CDR3 sequences and most-parsimonious VDJ recombination scenarios were assigned using the TCRdist pipeline. In a later analysis, every TCR beta chain was defined by the combination of its CDR3 amino acid sequence and its V-gene family, and reads without a unique V-gene family were dropped. As a way to deal with suspected cross-contamination and a sequencing artifact, a later analysis dropped roughly 620 nucleotide sequences that were highly shared and had low generation probability. A later analysis calculated a clonal expansion index for each public chain from normalized within-repertoire ranks of inferred template counts. A later analysis computed generation probabilities with a VDJ recombination model fitted to out-of-frame rearrangements, and checked the results against IGoR. A later analysis scored TCR-TCR, TCR-HLA and TCR-CMV co-occurrence with hypergeometric tests, applying a repertoire-size bias correction to TCR pairs. A later analysis estimated false discovery rates by permuting HLA or CMV assignments 20 times. In a later analysis, co-occurring TCRs were grouped using DBSCAN, and TCRdist sequence similarity was added for clustering within HLA-allele-positive subsets. Repertoires with fewer than 30,000 or more than 120,000 public chains, plus five repertoires with anomalous nucleotide sharing, were excluded from co-occurrence clustering. Sourced from immuneACCESS, this table was stored by TCRdb with only in-frame sequences that have V and J called. A share of the clones is absent; for the studies checked, an unresolved V gene accounts for under half, and the remainder has no known explanation. V and J calls plus clone size are reproduced from that table; the DNA served to infer D and trimming. The table for this sample lists around 200,000 clones; around three quarters of them were counted only once. The top ten hold roughly 1.9% of the sample.

In total, roughly 670 healthy bone marrow donors made up the cohort. All cohort members were sampled while nominally healthy, although unrecorded immune exposures were likely present. The donor was CMV seropositive and belonged to the group of 250 to 300 seropositive cohort members. A peripheral blood sample was provided by each donor, and peripheral blood mononuclear cells were used for TCR beta sequencing. The Qiagen DNeasy Blood Extraction Kit was used to extract genomic DNA from the blood cell samples. Findings and caveats that apply to the study as a whole: In a later genetic analysis, fewer N-insertions in productive TCRs were reported among donors in an Asian-associated ancestry cluster than the roughly 700-donor mean. A total of roughly 160 TCR beta chains were listed by the study as associated with cytomegalovirus. In a later analysis, the rate of TCR association differed among HLA loci, with DRB1 alleles having the most associated TCRs and HLA-C alleles having the fewest. Some IMGT-functional V segments, including TRBV6-2 and TRBV6-3, could not be told apart with the 87-base-pair reads, so those segments were excluded. It was suggested by the authors that the approach could potentially be generalized to other disease states and immunological phenotypes. In a later analysis, HLA-associated TCR beta chains showed more clonal expansion and lower generation probabilities than non-associated chains that were equally common. Most CMV-associated TCR beta chains appeared to be HLA-restricted in a later analysis, and the HLA associations seemed to be driven largely by CMV exposure. When HLA alleles, especially DR and DQ, strongly co-occurred, TCR associations were difficult to assign to individual alleles. A further reported finding was that TCR beta sequences accurately predicted the HLA-A and HLA-B alleles for most subjects in the first cohort. An association between a missense DCLRE1C variant and V-gene and J-gene trimming of TCR beta chains was found in a later genetic analysis and replicated in an independent cohort. Because HLA typing was missing for some donors at each locus, association tests included only the typed subset. The earlier analysis of almost 600 of the donors excluded seventeen rarely observed V segments, including chromosome 9 orphons, because counts were too low. A later analysis reported that several top co-occurrence clusters appeared linked to parvovirus B19, influenza, CMV and Epstein-Barr virus. Immune exposure information for the cohort was limited to CMV serostatus. In vitro tests confirmed that a few of the cytomegalovirus-associated TCR beta chains recognize cytomegalovirus antigens. A later analysis associated some 17,000 TCR beta sequences with specific HLA alleles at a false discovery rate of 0.05. Broadly in line with IMGT annotations, most TCR beta V segments showed up in productive rearrangements about 87% or about 30% of the time in an earlier analysis of 450 to 750 of the donors. In both the original and validation cohorts, the classifier was reported to diagnose cytomegalovirus status with high specificity and sensitivity. Sequencing depth was assumed to be roughly uniform across donors in the presence/absence analyses, though that assumption may not hold. A cluster of highly shared sequence variants was judged likely to represent a technical artifact of the sequencing pipeline. Linkage disequilibrium might explain the correlated functional status among segregating V segments, but an unknown experimental factor could not be ruled out. Only TCR beta chains were sequenced in this cohort, and the absence of alpha or paired-chain data limited detectable features. Most TCR sequences were seen in very few donors, while some public TCRs were found in many individuals.

The germline V gene yields LGHNA for CDR1 and YSLEER for CDR2. From the cysteine through the phenylalanine, the CDR3 covers 14 amino acids. Of all the DNA, just the CDR3 is kept, 42 bases in frame from base 1. The junction carries 7 bases between V and J, which are trimmed by 2 bases and 5 bases respectively. The sequence came from a woman in her 30s in good health and CMV-seropositive. The chain joins TRBV4-3 to TRBJ1-6; no D segment can be confidently identified. Sample: PBMCs. Read as DNA, the sequence is TGCGCCAGCAGCCAACAGGCTAATAATTCACCCCTCCACTTT. The translation is CASSQQANNSPLHF.